This passage covers 16 T cell receptor beta chains from one sample sequenced in a study of T cell responses to AZD1222 COVID-19 vaccine. Clones were sequenced by immunoSEQ multiplex PCR, and TCRdb holds only the in-frame ones, with some missing. Of 150,000 to 180,000 clones in the sample, about 90% are singletons; the top ten hold about 5.1%. The specimen comprised peripheral blood, sampled on day 0 of MenACWY control vaccination. The receptors were gathered from an adult in good health.

This clone has only a few counts. The chain combines TRBV24-1 with TRBJ2-1, with D unresolved. Germline V CDR1 and CDR2: KGHDR, SFDVKD. The CDR3 has 16 amino acids. V lost 3 bases, J lost 8 bases, and 19 bases lay in between. CDR3 residues: CATSDTTTSTEDEQFF. The CDR3 DNA follows: TGTGCCACCAGTGATACGACGACCTCCACAGAGGATGAGCAGTTCTTC.

In DNA form, the CDR3 reads TGTGCCAGCAGCTTAGGGACTAGCGGGACCACAGATACGCAGTATTTT. It codes for CASSLGTSGTTDTQYF. The chain is built from TRBV11-3 and TRBJ2-3; 12 nucleotides agree with TRBD2. V shed 1 base and J 2 bases; nucleotides not matched to a gene: 1. The CDR3 is 16 amino acids. The germline V gene encodes CDR1 SGHNT and CDR2 YENEEA.

The gene calls are TRBV7-8 and TRBJ1-5, with 10 nucleotides matching TRBD1. The CDR3 sequence is 15 residues long. V was clipped by 4 bases and J by 11 bases; unmatched bases: 11. The V gene's germline CDR1 is SGHVS and CDR2 FQNEAQ. The CDR3 here is CASSSTGQGTAAQHF. The CDR3, as DNA: TGTGCCAGCAGCTCGACGGGACAGGGGACCGCGGCCCAGCATTTT. Full variable domain (outside the CDR3, taken from reference TRBV7-8 and TRBJ1-5): GAGVSQSPRYKVAKRGQDVALRCDPISGHVSLFWYQQALGQGPEFLTYFQNEAQLDKSGLPSDRFFAERPEGSVSTLKIQRTQQEDSAVYLCASSSTGQGTAAQHFGDGTRLSIL.

This chain links TRBV6-2 or TRBV6-3 with TRBJ2-3; D not resolved. The CDR3 has 12 residues. Trimming took 4 bases from V and 4 from J, leaving 6 bases between them. CDR1 MNHEY and CDR2 SVGEGT come from the germline V gene. The CDR3 DNA is TGTGCCAGCAGTTCCGGGTCAGATACGCAGTATTTT. This gives the protein CASSSGSDTQYF.

The rearrangement uses TRBV7-9 and TRBJ2-3; D is uncertain. The V end was cut by 1 base, the J end by 0 bases, with 8 bases between. In germline, CDR1 is SEHNR, CDR2 FQNEAQ (reference sequence). There are 15 residues in the CDR3. The CDR3 nucleotides read TGTGCCAGCAGCTTAGAAAGGGTGAGCACAGATACGCAGTATTTT. It specifies CASSLERVSTDTQYF.

The chain recombines TRBV10-1 with TRBJ2-1; TRBD1 aligns across 7 bases. The CDR3 is made up of 15 amino acids. Losses at the gene ends were 3 bases for V and 9 bases for J; bases not matched to a gene: 11. Germline V gene lookup returns CDR1 WNHNN and CDR2 SYGVQD (reference sequence). CDR3: CASSDHNRGAGEQFF. The CDR3 bases are TGCGCCAGCAGTGATCATAACAGGGGCGCGGGTGAGCAGTTCTTC.

The chain couples TRBV2 to TRBJ1-4; D gene unclear. With 3 bases removed from V and 3 bases from J, the gap between germline ends came to 8 bases. Germline V CDR1 and CDR2: SNHLY, FYNNEI. CDR3 length equals 14 residues. The CDR3 sequence: CASSDGVANEKLFF. CDR3 in DNA: TGTGCCAGCAGTGACGGGGTCGCTAATGAAAAACTGTTTTTT. The entire variable domain, with the rest obtained from reference TRBV2 and TRBJ1-4, is as follows: EPEVTQTPSHQVTQMGQEVILRCVPISNHLYFYWYRQILGQKVEFLVSFYNNEISEKSEIFDDQFSVERPDGSNFTLKIRSTKLEDSAMYFCASSDGVANEKLFFGSGTQLSVL.

The chain carries TRBV6-4 and TRBJ2-2; D ambiguous. The ends were cut back, 0 bases at V and 5 bases at J, with 10 bases in the middle. The CDR3 covers 15 residues. CDR1 is MRHNA and CDR2 is SNTAGT in the germline V gene. The CDR3 DNA follows: TGTGCCAGCAGTGACTCGAAACACTTTACCGGGGAGCTGTTTTTT. Amino acids: CASSDSKHFTGELFF.

The V gene is TRBV5-6, the J gene TRBJ2-2; D tentatively fits TRBD1 or TRBD2 (5 bases each). The V and J ends lost 9 bases and 3 bases respectively, with 18 bases between them. The CDR3 has 15 residues. Germline CDR1 SGHDT, CDR2 YYEEEE. The CDR3 protein is CATRGPGPDTGELFF. Written as DNA, the CDR3 is TGTGCCACCAGAGGACCGGGGCCGGACACCGGGGAGCTGTTTTTT.

The gene calls are TRBV9 and TRBJ1-6; D gene unclear. The CDR3 consists of 14 residues. Trimming removed 1 base at V and 10 bases at J, with 12 bases between. Germline V lookup: CDR1 SGDLS, CDR2 YYNGEE. In nucleotides, the CDR3 is TGTGCCAGCAGCGTACGGGGATTCTACTCACCCCTCCACTTT. As protein: CASSVRGFYSPLHF.

V usage is TRBV25-1 and J usage is TRBJ1-2, with D unclear. Germline CDR1 MGHDK, CDR2 SYGVNS. Trimming removed 8 bases at V and 5 bases at J, with 9 bases between. The CDR3 loop spans 11 amino acids. The CDR3 DNA follows: TGTGCCAGCGGAATGGGGTATGGCTACACCTTC. It translates to CASGMGYGYTF.

This chain links TRBV9 with TRBJ2-7, with D possibly TRBD1 on 6 matching bases. The CDR3 runs 14 residues. Germline V gene lookup returns CDR1 SGDLS and CDR2 YYNGEE. Trimming left V 5 bases short and J 2 bases short, with 14 bases between. In DNA, the CDR3 is TGTGCCAGCAGTCGACCGGACAGTACCTACGAGCAGTACTTC. Translation gives CASSRPDSTYEQYF.

The chain joins TRBV27 to TRBJ2-2, with TRBD2 matching over 13 bases. This CDR3 contains 17 residues. With 6 bases clipped from V and 4 bases from J, the junction kept 8 bases outside the gene matches. The V gene's germline CDR1 is MNHEY and CDR2 SMNVEV (reference sequence). The CDR3 DNA follows: TGTGCCAGCAGGGAAGGACTAGCGGGAGTTGGCACCGGGGAGCTGTTTTTT. Translation: CASREGLAGVGTGELFF.

In DNA, the CDR3 is TGTGCCAGTAGTGCTGAGAGGTGGGAGACCCAGTACTTC. This sequence encodes CASSAERWETQYF. V usage is TRBV19 and J usage is TRBJ2-5; no definite D call. Germline V gives CDR1 LNHDA, CDR2 SQIVND (reference sequence). The CDR3 spans 13 residues. Trimming pared 5 bases from V and 5 bases from J, leaving 12 bases between.

This clone was seen only once. The chain is built from TRBV10-3 and TRBJ1-5; D is unclear. The germline V and J ends were trimmed by 3 bases and 2 bases, with 11 bases remaining between them. CDR1 and CDR2 from the germline V gene are ENHRY and SYGVKD. The CDR3 totals 15 residues. The CDR3 loop reads CAISERGSGNQPQHF. CDR3 nucleotides: TGTGCCATCAGTGAACGGGGATCTGGCAATCAGCCCCAGCATTTT.

V and J are TRBV11-3 and TRBJ2-7, with 7 nucleotides matching TRBD1. CDR1 and CDR2 from the germline V gene are SGHNT and YENEEA. This CDR3 spans 14 amino acids. Trimming removed 5 bases from V and 2 bases from J; junction bases left unmatched: 6. This chain's CDR3 is CASSIGTDTYEQYF. The CDR3 region has the DNA TGTGCCAGCAGCATCGGGACAGACACCTACGAGCAGTACTTC.